In its sample, the clone carrying this TCR beta chain was seen a few times. With a J-beta primer mix and a sample-barcoded 5' primer, a second PCR ran about 7 to 12 cycles. From the 5' RACE reads, TCRdb called clonotypes with MiXCR, one entry per CDR3 protein. The sample includes 1.4 million to 1.5 million distinct CDR3 sequences, 42% of them seen just once. These data belong to a study of blood T cells in healthy people across ages. The ends were cut back, 1 base at V and 3 bases at J, with 7 bases in the middle. The CDR3 is 14 residues long. Sequenced input: blood. The gene calls are TRBV12-3 or TRBV12-4 and TRBJ2-1, with D uncertain. The source of this sequence is a woman under 30 in good health. As DNA, the CDR3 is TGTGCCAGCAGTTTAGTGGGCGTCTACAATGAGCAGTTCTTC. It specifies CASSLVGVYNEQFF.